These 32 T cell receptor beta chains originate from one sample sequenced in a study of shared T cell receptors in the human thymus. Data came from immunoSEQ multiplex PCR; TCRdb stores just in-frame clones and leaves some out. The sample has about 660,000 clones, around 87% seen once. The sample also formed part of further work on human thymus T cells.

Sequencing was done on a sample of thymocytes. Receptors originate from a boy in the first two years of life with a congenital heart defect.

The rearrangement links TRBV5-8 to TRBJ2-7; 8 nucleotides match TRBD2. With 0 bases clipped from V and 3 bases from J, the junction kept 2 bases outside the gene matches. The CDR3 has 14 amino acids. The germline CDR1 and CDR2 sequences are SGHTS and YDEGEE. The CDR3 here is CASSLESGSYEQYF. CDR3 coding DNA: TGTGCCAGCAGCTTGGAGAGCGGGAGCTACGAGCAGTACTTC.

The chain joins TRBV5-6 to TRBJ1-4, with 8 bases identical to TRBD1. Germline CDR1 and CDR2: SGHDT and YYEEEE. This CDR3 is built from 15 residues. V lost 2 bases and J lost 6; bases outside the gene matches: 6. The CDR3 protein is CASSLTGGDYEKLFF. The DNA of the CDR3 is TGTGCCAGCAGCTTAACAGGGGGTGATTATGAAAAACTGTTTTTT.

CDR3 amino acids: CATSVDRGIDTEAFF. The CDR3, as DNA: TGTGCCACCAGCGTAGACCGGGGTATCGACACTGAAGCTTTCTTT. The V call is TRBV15, the J call TRBJ1-1, with D unresolved. CDR3 length: 15 amino acids. Trimming removed 5 bases at V and 3 bases at J, with 16 bases between. Germline CDR1 is LNHNV and CDR2 is YYDKDF (reference sequence).

The rearrangement uses TRBV7-9 and TRBJ1-1, with 8 bases fitting TRBD1. The germline CDR1 and CDR2 sequences are SEHNR and FQNEAQ (reference sequence). V lost 2 bases, J lost 1 base, and 0 bases stayed unmatched. The CDR3 has 14 amino acids. Here the CDR3 DNA reads TGTGCCAGCAGCTTAACAGGGGGGAACACTGAAGCTTTCTTT. The encoded protein is CASSLTGGNTEAFF.

The rearrangement links TRBV29-1 to TRBJ1-4; TRBD1 is a possible D gene (5 bases). This CDR3 is built from 19 residues. Germline-derived CDR1 and CDR2 are SQVTM and ANQGSEA. The V end was cut by 4 bases, the J end by 8 bases, with 32 bases between. CDR3 in amino acids: CSVAQFSDSLPRSREKLFF. The CDR3 bases are TGCAGCGTTGCTCAGTTTTCCGACAGTCTCCCCCGATCGCGGGAAAAACTGTTTTTT.

V and J are TRBV6-5 and TRBJ1-2; possible D gene TRBD1, 6 bases. Germline V gives CDR1 MNHEY, CDR2 SVGAGI. V lost 2 bases to trimming and J lost 3 bases, with 13 bases between them. The CDR3 is made up of 15 amino acids. The CDR3 sequence: CASSYTRTDHYGYTF. Written as DNA, the CDR3 is TGTGCCAGCAGTTACACCCGGACAGATCACTATGGCTACACCTTC.

V and J are TRBV28 and TRBJ2-7; 8 bases fit TRBD2. This CDR3 region has 17 residues. In germline, CDR1 is MDHEN, CDR2 SYDVKM. The V gene end was trimmed by 5 bases and the J gene end by 0 bases; junction bases not matched to a gene: 12. The CDR3 region is CASSLPGLAGDSYEQYF. Here the CDR3 DNA reads TGTGCCAGCAGTCTACCCGGTCTAGCGGGTGACTCCTACGAGCAGTACTTC.

This sequence joins TRBV11-2 and TRBJ2-1; 7 nucleotides line up with TRBD1. This CDR3 spans 15 amino acids. J lost 4 bases, V lost 3 bases, and 6 bases had no gene match. Germline V CDR1 and CDR2: SGHAT, FQNNGV. CDR3 residues: CASSFRQGPYNEQFF. In nucleotides, the CDR3 is TGTGCCAGCAGCTTCCGACAGGGTCCATACAATGAGCAGTTCTTC.

This clone was detected only once. V gene TRBV27 combines with J gene TRBJ2-6, with TRBD1 matching 9 bases. Trimming cost V 5 bases and J 0 bases; bases outside gene matches: 8. The CDR3 totals 18 residues. Germline V lookup: CDR1 MNHEY, CDR2 SMNVEV (reference sequence). CDR3 residues: CASSLRTGVNSGANVLTF. The CDR3 DNA sequence: TGTGCCAGCAGTCTAAGGACAGGGGTGAACTCTGGGGCCAACGTCCTGACTTTC.

This chain joins TRBV6-5 and TRBJ2-4; the D gene is possibly TRBD2 (5 bases). The CDR3 has 13 amino acids. Germline CDR1 and CDR2: MNHEY and SVGAGI. V lost 2 bases and J lost 9, with 11 bases in between. The CDR3: CASSYLNRGIQYF. CDR3 DNA: TGTGCCAGCAGTTACCTTAATCGGGGCATTCAGTACTTC.

The CDR3 loop is CASSPPGQVLSNTEAFF. DNA for the CDR3: TGTGCCAGCTCACCACCGGGACAGGTACTCTCGAACACTGAAGCTTTCTTT. V usage is TRBV18 and J usage is TRBJ1-1; 8 bases fit TRBD1. J lost 1 base, V lost 0 bases, and 7 bases had no gene match. The germline V gene encodes CDR1 KGHSH and CDR2 LQKENI. CDR3 length: 17 residues.

The V gene is TRBV19, the J gene TRBJ1-2; no reliable D call. Germline loops: CDR1 LNHDA, CDR2 SQIVND (reference sequence). Trimming shortened V by 7 bases and J by 4 bases, and 7 bases separated the two germline ends. The CDR3 runs to 11 residues. This CDR3 is CASNGGYGYTF. DNA of the CDR3: TGTGCCAGTAATGGCGGCTATGGCTACACCTTC. The complete variable domain, with remaining parts taken from reference TRBV19 and TRBJ1-2, reads DGGITQSPKYLFRKEGQNVTLSCEQNLNHDAMYWYRQDPGQGLRLIYYSQIVNDFQKGDIAEGYSVSREKKESFPLTVTSAQKNPTAFYLCASNGGYGYTFGSGTRLTVV.

The DNA for the CDR3 is TGCAGCAGCACCGGTACAGATACGCAGTATTTT. Its protein product is CSSTGTDTQYF. The chain employs TRBV29-1 and TRBJ2-3; D gene ambiguous. From germline, CDR1 is SQVTM and CDR2 ANQGSEA. V lost 8 bases and J 3 bases, leaving 9 bases between the germline ends. The CDR3 runs 11 residues.

The chain has TRBV14 and TRBJ2-2, with TRBD2 as a possible D gene (6 bases). This CDR3 is built from 16 residues. V was cut by 4 bases and J by 1 base, with 13 bases left in between. The germline V gene encodes CDR1 SGHDN and CDR2 FVKESK. CDR3 residues: CASSPSGTLNTGELFF. The CDR3 bases are TGTGCCAGCAGCCCCTCGGGGACTTTGAACACCGGGGAGCTGTTTTTT.

The sample holds a few counts of this clone. V and J are TRBV27 and TRBJ1-1; D gene unclear. The CDR3 runs to 15 residues. V was cut by 0 bases and J by 6 bases, with 14 bases left in between. Germline CDR1 MNHEY, CDR2 SMNVEV (reference sequence). The chain's CDR3 is CASSLSTKESPEAFF. As DNA, the CDR3 is TGTGCCAGCAGTTTATCCACAAAGGAGTCGCCTGAAGCTTTCTTT.

This chain uses TRBV9 with TRBJ1-4; 9 bases are a match to TRBD1. The CDR3 has 15 amino acids. V gave up 4 bases and J gave up 7 bases; unmatched junction bases: 8. Germline V gene data show CDR1 as SGDLS and CDR2 as YYNGEE. CDR3 protein: CASSPNRGQGEKLFF. The CDR3 bases are TGTGCCAGCAGCCCTAACAGGGGGCAGGGTGAAAAACTGTTTTTT.

This sequence joins TRBV12-5 and TRBJ2-3; 9 bases line up with TRBD2. V was clipped by 4 bases and J by 3 bases; unmatched bases: 8. CDR3 length equals 16 residues. CDR1 is LGHNT and CDR2 is FRNRAP in the germline V gene. The CDR3 nucleotides read TGTGCTAGTGGTTGGGGGGCTAGCGGGGTAACAGATACGCAGTATTTT. Amino acid sequence: CASGWGASGVTDTQYF.

This clone was counted once. The chain recombines TRBV11-2 with TRBJ2-1, with 12 bases fitting TRBD2. Germline loops: CDR1 SGHAT, CDR2 FQNNGV. CDR3 length equals 18 residues. V trimming: 2 bases; J trimming: 6 bases; junction bases outside the gene matches: 11. CDR3 in amino acids: CASSLRLAGGEGRNEQFF. CDR3 nucleotide sequence: TGTGCCAGCAGCTTAAGGCTAGCGGGAGGGGAAGGTCGCAATGAGCAGTTCTTC.

This clone was seen a handful of times. The chain uses TRBV6-6 and TRBJ2-3; a possible D gene is TRBD2 (5 bases). The CDR3 contains 15 residues. Per the germline V gene, CDR1 is MNHNY and CDR2 is SVGAGI (reference sequence). V lost 2 bases to trimming and J lost 6 bases, with 15 bases between them. The CDR3 spells CASSYPDPGEDTQYF. The CDR3 region has the DNA TGTGCCAGCAGTTACCCCGACCCCGGGGAGGATACGCAGTATTTT.

In DNA, the CDR3 is TGCGCCAGCAGCCAAGATAGACTAGCCCATTCCTACAATGAGCAGTTCTTC. Protein product: CASSQDRLAHSYNEQFF. This chain joins TRBV4-3 and TRBJ2-1, with 7 bases lining up with TRBD2. CDR1 LGHNA and CDR2 YSLEER come from the germline V gene. V gave up 0 bases and J gave up 1 base; unmatched junction bases: 6. The CDR3 is 17 amino acids.

Regarding this clone: Other DNA sequences within the sample encode an identical CDR3. This chain connects TRBV11-3 to TRBJ1-1; D is perhaps TRBD1 (5 bases). V dropped 2 bases and J dropped 2 bases, with 6 bases sitting between them. The CDR3 covers 13 residues. Germline V gene data show CDR1 as SGHNT and CDR2 as YENEEA. In DNA, the CDR3 is TGTGCCAGCAGCTTACAGGGAAACACTGAAGCTTTCTTT. It codes for CASSLQGNTEAFF.

The rearrangement joins TRBV2 to TRBJ2-7; TRBD2 agrees at 11 bases. The CDR3 sequence is 18 residues long. Trimming at V came to 2 bases and at J to 4 bases, leaving 13 bases not matched to a gene. CDR1 is SNHLY and CDR2 is FYNNEI in the germline V gene. The CDR3 DNA is TGTGCCAGCAGTGAACTTAACCCCATCGGACTAGCGGGTTACGAGCAGTACTTC. Its translation: CASSELNPIGLAGYEQYF.

This chain joins TRBV19 and TRBJ1-4; D possibly corresponds to TRBD1 (6 bases). V lost 5 bases and J lost 7, with 14 bases in between. CDR3 length: 14 residues. Germline lookup yields CDR1 LNHDA and CDR2 SQIVND (reference sequence). CDR3 in DNA: TGTGCCAGTAGTGTAACAGGGTTTGGTGAAAAACTGTTTTTT. Protein sequence: CASSVTGFGEKLFF.

CDR3 in amino acids: CAGRDTHGYTF. The CDR3 nucleotides are TGTGCCGGCCGGGACACCCATGGCTACACCTTC. The chain is built from TRBV2 and TRBJ1-2, with a tentative D call TRBD1 (6 bases). CDR1 and CDR2 from the germline V gene are SNHLY and FYNNEI. Trimming shortened V by 11 bases and J by 6 bases, and 13 bases separated the two germline ends. This CDR3 is 11 amino acids long. The full variable domain, with the rest looked up from reference TRBV2 and TRBJ1-2, is EPEVTQTPSHQVTQMGQEVILRCVPISNHLYFYWYRQILGQKVEFLVSFYNNEISEKSEIFDDQFSVERPDGSNFTLKIRSTKLEDSAMYFCAGRDTHGYTFGSGTRLTVV.

This clone was seen just once. The chain is built from TRBV7-9 and TRBJ1-2; 8 nucleotides agree with TRBD1. The germline V gene has CDR1 SEHNR and CDR2 FQNEAQ (reference sequence). Germline trimming cut 4 bases from V and 2 bases from J; bases unmatched to any gene: 9. The CDR3 spans 16 residues. CDR3 sequence (DNA): TGTGCCAGCAGCTGGATGAGGGACAGGAGGAACTATGGCTACACCTTC. It yields the protein CASSWMRDRRNYGYTF.

This clone appeared once. DNA of the CDR3: TGTGCCAGCAGCCAAGCCTCGCAGCGGGAGCAGTTCTTC. Translated: CASSQASQREQFF. The chain employs TRBV14 and TRBJ2-1; TRBD2 might be the D (5 bases). This CDR3 is 13 amino acids long. Trimming took off 1 base at V and 10 bases at J, with 11 bases between the two ends. Germline V lookup: CDR1 SGHDN, CDR2 FVKESK.

V and J are TRBV7-2 and TRBJ1-3; 9 nucleotides line up with TRBD1. V trimming: 2 bases; J trimming: 0 bases; junction bases outside the gene matches: 11. Germline V lookup: CDR1 SGHTA, CDR2 FQGNSA. The CDR3 totals 19 residues. The chain's CDR3 is CASSLNRGTGINSGNTIYF. The DNA of the CDR3 is TGTGCCAGCAGCTTAAACCGCGGGACAGGGATCAACTCTGGAAACACCATATATTTT.

The rearrangement joins TRBV27 to TRBJ2-1; 9 bases agree with TRBD1. Germline CDR1 and CDR2: MNHEY and SMNVEV (reference sequence). This CDR3 region has 15 residues. V was pared by 6 bases and J by 5 bases, with 8 bases of the junction left unmatched. CDR3 region: CASSRDRAFHNEQFF. In DNA, the CDR3 is TGTGCCAGCAGCCGGGACAGGGCCTTCCACAATGAGCAGTTCTTC.

This chain connects TRBV19 to TRBJ1-2, with a tentative D call TRBD1 (6 bases). Germline V CDR1 and CDR2: LNHDA, SQIVND (reference sequence). Trimming cost V 7 bases and J 6 bases, with 15 bases left between them. CDR3 size: 13 residues. In DNA, the CDR3 is TGTGCCAGTAAAGTCCAGGGGAAGGATGGCTACACCTTC. This encodes CASKVQGKDGYTF.

The chain combines TRBV7-9 with TRBJ2-7; 8 nucleotides line up with TRBD2. V dropped 1 base and J dropped 3; count of bases not matched to a gene: 5. CDR3 length equals 15 residues. CDR1 and CDR2 from the germline V gene are SEHNR and FQNEAQ (reference sequence). For the CDR3, the DNA is TGTGCCAGCAGCTTAGGGGACGGGAGGGGCTACGAGCAGTACTTC. Amino acid sequence: CASSLGDGRGYEQYF.

The V call is TRBV14, the J call TRBJ2-5; 9 nucleotides align to TRBD2. Germline CDR1 SGHDN, CDR2 FVKESK. The CDR3 is 18 amino acids. The trim removed 0 bases at V and 4 bases at J, leaving 12 bases unmatched. The CDR3 loop reads CASSQDPTAGGPVETQYF. The CDR3 DNA follows: TGTGCCAGCAGCCAAGATCCAACGGCGGGAGGGCCCGTAGAGACCCAGTACTTC.

The V call is TRBV6-1, the J call TRBJ2-1, with TRBD1 as a possible D gene (6 bases). The V gene lost 6 bases and the J gene lost 6 bases, with 9 bases spanning the gap. Germline V gene sequence: CDR1 MNHNS, CDR2 SASEGT. The CDR3 spans 12 residues. The CDR3 nucleotides read TGTGCCAGCAGAACAGGGCTCAATGAGCAGTTCTTC. This sequence encodes CASRTGLNEQFF.